This TCR beta chain derives from a study of blood T cell repertoires in COVID-19. Study as a whole: Samples taken during acute and convalescent COVID-19 were collected in the United States, Italy and Spain. PBMCs, B-cell-depleted T cells, or T cells provided the cDNA or gDNA that made up the material.

Germline assignment: CDR1 SGHDN and CDR2 FVKESK. The CDR3 contains 14 residues. V dropped 1 base and J dropped 3 bases, with 7 bases sitting between them. Methods used by the authors: Counts of nucleated cells, estimated from reference gene primer amplification, were obtained. Data came from immunoSEQ multiplex PCR; TCRdb stores just in-frame clones and leaves some out. V, J and clone size are those of that table, while D and trimming were read from the DNA. Among 25,000 to 30,000 clones listed, 85% to 90% were seen once. The sequencing input was peripheral blood. This chain connects TRBV14 to TRBJ1-3; the D is unclear. This receptor was obtained from a human donor in a cohort sampled during active COVID-19. The CDR3 sequence: CASSQGTFGNTIYF. CDR3 bases: TGTGCCAGCAGCCAAGGGACTTTTGGAAACACCATATATTTT.